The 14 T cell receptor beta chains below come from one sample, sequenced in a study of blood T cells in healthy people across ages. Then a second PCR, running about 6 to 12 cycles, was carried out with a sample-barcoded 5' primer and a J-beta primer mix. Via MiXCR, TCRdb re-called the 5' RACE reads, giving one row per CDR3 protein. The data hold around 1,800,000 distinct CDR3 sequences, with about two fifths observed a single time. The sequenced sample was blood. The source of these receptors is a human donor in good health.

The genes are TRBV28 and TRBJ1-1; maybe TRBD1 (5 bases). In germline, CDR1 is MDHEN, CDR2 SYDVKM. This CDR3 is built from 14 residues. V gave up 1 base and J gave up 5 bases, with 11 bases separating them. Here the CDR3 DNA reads TGTGCCAGCAGTTTATCACGGGGACCTACTGAAGCTTTCTTT. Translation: CASSLSRGPTEAFF.

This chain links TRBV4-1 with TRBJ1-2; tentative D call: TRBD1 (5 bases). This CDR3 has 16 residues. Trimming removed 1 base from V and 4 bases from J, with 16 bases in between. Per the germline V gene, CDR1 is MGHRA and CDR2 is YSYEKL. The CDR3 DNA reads TGCGCCAGCAGCCAAGGGGGGGTGCTCGACGGCTATGGCTACACCTTC. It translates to CASSQGGVLDGYGYTF.

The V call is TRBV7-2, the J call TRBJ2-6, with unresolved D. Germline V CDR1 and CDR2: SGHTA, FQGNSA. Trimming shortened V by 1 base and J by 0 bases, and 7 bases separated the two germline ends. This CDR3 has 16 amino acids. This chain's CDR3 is CASSLEGLSGANVLTF. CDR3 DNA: TGTGCCAGCAGCTTAGAAGGTCTCTCTGGGGCCAACGTCCTGACTTTC.

For the CDR3, the DNA is TGTGCCAGCAGCGTAGGGGGCGCATCTTATGGCTACACCTTC. Translated, it gives CASSVGGASYGYTF. This chain connects TRBV9 to TRBJ1-2; D may be TRBD1 (5 bases). CDR1 is SGDLS, CDR2 YYNGEE, per germline. The CDR3 sequence is 14 residues long. V lost 0 bases and J 5 bases, leaving 11 bases between the germline ends.

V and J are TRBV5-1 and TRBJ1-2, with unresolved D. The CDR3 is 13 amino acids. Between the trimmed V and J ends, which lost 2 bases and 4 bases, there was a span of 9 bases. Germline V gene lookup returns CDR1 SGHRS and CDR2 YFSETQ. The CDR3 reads CASSLDCTYGYTF. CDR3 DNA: TGCGCCAGCAGCTTAGACTGCACCTATGGCTACACCTTC.

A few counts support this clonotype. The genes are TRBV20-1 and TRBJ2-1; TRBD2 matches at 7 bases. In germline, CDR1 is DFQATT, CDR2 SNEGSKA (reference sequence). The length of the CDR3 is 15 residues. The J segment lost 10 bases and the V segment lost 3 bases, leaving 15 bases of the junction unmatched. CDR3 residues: CSASGERGGTVEQFF. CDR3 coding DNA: TGCAGTGCTAGTGGGGAGCGGGGCGGGACGGTCGAGCAGTTCTTC.

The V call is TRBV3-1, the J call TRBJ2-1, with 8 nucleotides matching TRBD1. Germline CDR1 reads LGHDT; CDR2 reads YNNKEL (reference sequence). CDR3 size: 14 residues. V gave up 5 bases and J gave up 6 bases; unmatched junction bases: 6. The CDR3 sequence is CASSVNRGVNEQFF. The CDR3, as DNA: TGTGCCAGCAGCGTTAACAGGGGGGTCAATGAGCAGTTCTTC.

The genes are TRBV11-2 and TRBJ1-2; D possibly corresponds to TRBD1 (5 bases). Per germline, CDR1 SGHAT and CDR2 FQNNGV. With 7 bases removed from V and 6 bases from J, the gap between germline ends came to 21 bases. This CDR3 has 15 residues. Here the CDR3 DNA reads TGTGCCAGCAACGTAGGCCCAGCAGGGCGGAATGGCTACACCTTC. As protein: CASNVGPAGRNGYTF.

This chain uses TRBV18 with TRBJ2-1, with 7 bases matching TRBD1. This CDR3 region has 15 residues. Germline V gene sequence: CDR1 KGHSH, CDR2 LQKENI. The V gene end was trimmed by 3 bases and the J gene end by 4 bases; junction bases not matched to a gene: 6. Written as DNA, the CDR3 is TGTGCCAGCTCACCGGCACAGGGGTTTTACAATGAGCAGTTCTTC. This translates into CASSPAQGFYNEQFF.

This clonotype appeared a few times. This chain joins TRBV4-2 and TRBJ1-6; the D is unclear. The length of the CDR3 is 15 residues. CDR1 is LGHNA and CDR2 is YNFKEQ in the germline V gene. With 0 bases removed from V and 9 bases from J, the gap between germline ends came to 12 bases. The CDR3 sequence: CASSQEKGSSSPLHF. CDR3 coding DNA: TGTGCCAGCAGCCAAGAGAAGGGATCCTCTTCACCCCTCCACTTT.

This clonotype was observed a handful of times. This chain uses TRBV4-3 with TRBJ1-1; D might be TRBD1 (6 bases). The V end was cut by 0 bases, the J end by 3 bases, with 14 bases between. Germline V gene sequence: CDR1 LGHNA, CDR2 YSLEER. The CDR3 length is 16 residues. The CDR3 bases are TGCGCCAGCAGCCAAGAGGTGCGGGGGGGGCACACTGAAGCTTTCTTT. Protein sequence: CASSQEVRGGHTEAFF.

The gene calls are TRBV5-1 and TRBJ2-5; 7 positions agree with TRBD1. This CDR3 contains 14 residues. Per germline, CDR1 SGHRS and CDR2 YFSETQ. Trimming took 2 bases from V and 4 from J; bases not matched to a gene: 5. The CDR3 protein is CASSFRNRGETQYF. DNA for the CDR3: TGCGCCAGCAGCTTCAGGAACAGGGGAGAGACCCAGTACTTC.

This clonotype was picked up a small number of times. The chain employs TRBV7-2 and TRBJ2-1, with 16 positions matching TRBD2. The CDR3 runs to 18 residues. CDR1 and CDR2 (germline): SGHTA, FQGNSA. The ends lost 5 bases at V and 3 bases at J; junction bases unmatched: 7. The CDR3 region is CASSPGTSGGALYNEQFF. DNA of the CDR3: TGTGCCAGCAGCCCCGGGACTAGCGGGGGGGCGCTCTACAATGAGCAGTTCTTC.

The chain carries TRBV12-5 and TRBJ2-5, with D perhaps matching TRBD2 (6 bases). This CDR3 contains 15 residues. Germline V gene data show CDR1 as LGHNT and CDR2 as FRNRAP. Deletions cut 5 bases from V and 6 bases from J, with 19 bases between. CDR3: CASGPSKKEGKTQYF. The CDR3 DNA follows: TGTGCTAGTGGTCCTAGTAAAAAGGAGGGGAAGACCCAGTACTTC.